This T cell receptor beta chain is from a study of cytomegalovirus exposure and HLA in healthy donors. Germline values: CDR1 LNHDA, CDR2 SQIVND (reference sequence). The CDR3 length is 14 residues. The J segment lost 0 bases and the V segment lost 7 bases, leaving 5 bases of the junction unmatched. Notes on the study in general: A missense variant in DCLRE1C was later tied to TCR beta V- and J-gene trimming.

Remarks on this clone: What it binds is unknown.

The PCR used 60 Vbeta and 13 Jbeta primers. The data were produced by immunoSEQ multiplex PCR, yet TCRdb's version contains in-frame clones alone and is incomplete. The profile shows some 120,000 clones, 79% of them singletons. The origin of this receptor is a man aged 18 to 30 in good health and CMV-seronegative. Sample: PBMCs. The gene calls are TRBV19 and TRBJ1-2; 7 bases map to TRBD1. CDR3 DNA sequence: TGTGCCAGTAACCCCGGGACAGCTAACTATGGCTACACCTTC. It codes for CASNPGTANYGYTF.